This entry lists 21 T cell receptor beta chains sequenced from one sample in a study of cytomegalovirus exposure and HLA in healthy donors. Researchers ran the PCR with 60 Vbeta and 13 Jbeta primers. TCRdb keeps only in-frame clones here, not all; method: immunoSEQ multiplex PCR. The sample yields under 200,000 clones, roughly four fifths seen once. Input material: PBMCs. The receptors come from a man between 25 and 39 years old in good health and CMV-seronegative.

The chain couples TRBV28 to TRBJ2-7; 14 bases are shared with TRBD2. V gave up 6 bases and J gave up 4 bases; unmatched junction bases: 5. This CDR3 has 15 residues. Germline-derived CDR1 and CDR2 are MDHEN and SYDVKM. DNA of the CDR3: TGTGCCAGCAGCCGACTAGCGGGAGGGCCATACGAGCAGTACTTC. This encodes CASSRLAGGPYEQYF.

This chain connects TRBV11-3 to TRBJ2-1, with 11 bases lining up with TRBD2. V shed 5 bases and J 9 bases; nucleotides not matched to a gene: 9. The CDR3 is 15 amino acids. CDR1 is SGHNT and CDR2 is YENEEA in the germline V gene. CDR3 nucleotides: TGTGCCAGCAGCCCAATAGCGGGAGGGGCTGCTGAGCAGTTCTTC. Protein sequence: CASSPIAGGAAEQFF.

The CDR3 nucleotides read TGTGCCAGCAGCCGAGGCGTGTACTACGAGCAGTACTTC. Its protein is CASSRGVYYEQYF. V usage is TRBV11-2 and J usage is TRBJ2-7; no clear D gene. V dropped 5 bases and J dropped 3 bases, with 11 bases sitting between them. This CDR3 spans 13 amino acids. Germline values: CDR1 SGHAT, CDR2 FQNNGV.

The chain carries TRBV27 and TRBJ2-7; 7 positions agree with TRBD2. Germline CDR1 MNHEY, CDR2 SMNVEV (reference sequence). After removal of 0 bases from V and 7 bases from J, the junction contained 6 bases not matched to a gene. The CDR3 has 14 residues. CDR3 amino acids: CASSLSWDYREQYF. For the CDR3, the DNA is TGTGCCAGCAGTTTATCGTGGGACTACCGGGAGCAGTACTTC.

This clone has just one count. V usage is TRBV2 and J usage is TRBJ1-5; weak D call: TRBD1 (6 bases). The germline CDR1 and CDR2 sequences are SNHLY and FYNNEI. V lost 7 bases and J 4 bases, leaving 17 bases between the germline ends. This CDR3 contains 15 residues. In DNA, the CDR3 is TGTGCCAGCACCCTGCAGGGGTCTCTTAATCAGCCCCAGCATTTT. It is translated as CASTLQGSLNQPQHF.

V is TRBV4-1 and J is TRBJ2-7, with 8 bases lining up with TRBD2. The V gene end was trimmed by 3 bases and the J gene end by 0 bases; junction bases not matched to a gene: 4. The CDR3 loop spans 15 amino acids. Germline V gene lookup returns CDR1 MGHRA and CDR2 YSYEKL. The CDR3 region has the DNA TGCGCCAGCAGCCAGGGAGCGGGAGCCTCCTACGAGCAGTACTTC. Its translation is CASSQGAGASYEQYF.

The genes are TRBV30 and TRBJ2-7; 12 nucleotides align to TRBD1. The CDR3 extends over 14 amino acids. Looked up from germline, CDR1 is GTSNPN and CDR2 is SVGIG (reference sequence). After removal of 4 bases from V and 2 bases from J, the junction contained 3 bases not matched to a gene. The chain's CDR3 is CAWKGQGAAYEQYF. Here the CDR3 DNA reads TGTGCCTGGAAGGGACAGGGGGCGGCCTACGAGCAGTACTTC.

This chain uses TRBV5-6 with TRBJ2-7, with 8 bases that match TRBD2. In germline, CDR1 is SGHDT, CDR2 YYEEEE. J was trimmed by 2 bases and V by 2 bases; bases with no gene match: 6. The CDR3 extends over 15 amino acids. CDR3 sequence: CASSFNQRGTYEQYF. The CDR3 coding sequence is TGTGCCAGCAGCTTCAATCAGCGGGGGACCTACGAGCAGTACTTC.

The sample holds one count of this clone. The genes are TRBV4-1 and TRBJ2-7; D is ambiguous. The V end was cut by 1 base, the J end by 0 bases, with 7 bases between. CDR1 is MGHRA and CDR2 is YSYEKL in the germline V gene. The CDR3 is 14 residues long. CDR3 DNA sequence: TGCGCCAGCAGCCAAGTACAGCACTCCTACGAGCAGTACTTC. This sequence encodes CASSQVQHSYEQYF.

This clone has more than one count but fewer than ten. In nucleotides, the CDR3 is TGCGCCAGCAGCGGGGGACAGGGTTTTTCTAGCACAGATACGCAGTATTTT. This translates into CASSGGQGFSSTDTQYF. The gene calls are TRBV5-1 and TRBJ2-3; TRBD1 aligns across 9 bases. The CDR3 is 17 residues long. J gave up 0 bases and V 4 bases, and 9 bases lay outside the gene matches. Germline V lookup: CDR1 SGHRS, CDR2 YFSETQ. The full variable domain, in which reference TRBV5-1 and TRBJ2-3 provide the parts outside the CDR3, is KAGVTQTPRYLIKTRGQQVTLSCSPISGHRSVSWYQQTPGQGLQFLFEYFSETQRNKGNFPGRFSGRQFSNSRSEMNVSTLELGDSALYLCASSGGQGFSSTDTQYFGPGTRLTVL.

The V and J genes are TRBV19 and TRBJ2-7; 9 bases fit TRBD1. Germline V lookup: CDR1 LNHDA, CDR2 SQIVND (reference sequence). The CDR3 covers 15 residues. Losses at the gene ends were 3 bases for V and 3 bases for J; bases not matched to a gene: 6. The chain's CDR3 is CASSIPGQGVYEQYF. The CDR3 DNA reads TGTGCCAGTAGTATTCCGGGACAGGGTGTCTACGAGCAGTACTTC. Using reference TRBV19 and TRBJ2-7 for the parts outside the CDR3, the full variable domain is DGGITQSPKYLFRKEGQNVTLSCEQNLNHDAMYWYRQDPGQGLRLIYYSQIVNDFQKGDIAEGYSVSREKKESFPLTVTSAQKNPTAFYLCASSIPGQGVYEQYFGPGTRLTVT.

V usage is TRBV4-1 and J usage is TRBJ2-7, with TRBD2 matching over 9 bases. Per the germline V gene, CDR1 is MGHRA and CDR2 is YSYEKL. This CDR3 is built from 16 residues. V was clipped by 0 bases and J by 3 bases; unmatched bases: 6. Here the CDR3 reads CASSQELGTSHYEQYF. CDR3 bases: TGCGCCAGCAGCCAAGAATTGGGGACTAGCCACTACGAGCAGTACTTC.

V usage is TRBV10-3 and J usage is TRBJ2-7; D is perhaps TRBD1 (5 bases). V lost 10 bases and J lost 5, with 18 bases in between. Germline V CDR1 and CDR2: ENHRY, SYGVKD. The length of the CDR3 is 13 residues. In nucleotides, the CDR3 is TGTGCCAGCCTCAGGTCCCAGGGCCACGAGCAGTACTTC. It specifies CASLRSQGHEQYF.

The chain combines TRBV6-5 with TRBJ2-5; TRBD2 matches at 7 bases. With 3 bases clipped from V and 11 bases from J, the junction kept 15 bases outside the gene matches. The CDR3 covers 15 residues. Germline CDR1 is MNHEY and CDR2 is SVGAGI. CDR3 sequence: CASSYVGGIQREQYF. The CDR3 nucleotides are TGTGCCAGCAGTTATGTGGGGGGGATCCAAAGGGAGCAGTACTTC.

The rearrangement uses TRBV9 and TRBJ2-7; 11 bases map to TRBD2. The junction had 3 bases not matched to a gene; V was cut back by 4 bases and J by 0 bases. Germline V lookup: CDR1 SGDLS, CDR2 YYNGEE. This CDR3 is 15 amino acids long. The chain's CDR3 is CASSRGTSGSYEQYF. The CDR3 DNA follows: TGTGCCAGCAGCCGAGGGACTAGCGGCTCCTACGAGCAGTACTTC.

The V gene is TRBV2, the J gene TRBJ2-3; no clear D gene. The germline gives CDR1 SNHLY, CDR2 FYNNEI. V lost 1 base and J 2 bases, leaving 4 bases between the germline ends. The CDR3 is 13 residues long. The CDR3 reads CASSEEHTDTQYF. The CDR3 region has the DNA TGTGCCAGCAGTGAAGAGCACACAGATACGCAGTATTTT.

The chain uses TRBV2 and TRBJ2-7; 9 bases are shared with TRBD2. Germline V lookup: CDR1 SNHLY, CDR2 FYNNEI. Trimming removed 6 bases from V and 2 bases from J; junction bases left unmatched: 5. The CDR3 covers 14 residues. The CDR3 coding sequence is TGTGCCAGCAGGGTAGCGGGAGTGGCCTACGAGCAGTACTTC. This codes for CASRVAGVAYEQYF.

The chain links TRBV29-1 to TRBJ2-5; D gene unclear. Germline V CDR1 and CDR2: SQVTM, ANQGSEA. The V gene lost 3 bases and the J gene lost 5 bases, with 10 bases spanning the gap. CDR3 size: 12 residues. As DNA, the CDR3 is TGCAGCGTTGACGTTGGGCGTGAGACCCAGTACTTC. Protein: CSVDVGRETQYF.

This chain uses TRBV2 with TRBJ1-2; the match to TRBD1 covers 9 bases. Losses at the gene ends were 5 bases for V and 5 bases for J; bases not matched to a gene: 6. Germline V CDR1 and CDR2: SNHLY, FYNNEI. The CDR3 spans 14 residues. The CDR3 bases are TGTGCCAGCAGTTCGGGACAGGGCTATTATGGCTACACCTTC. This codes for CASSSGQGYYGYTF. The full variable domain, completed using reference TRBV2 and TRBJ1-2, is EPEVTQTPSHQVTQMGQEVILRCVPISNHLYFYWYRQILGQKVEFLVSFYNNEISEKSEIFDDQFSVERPDGSNFTLKIRSTKLEDSAMYFCASSSGQGYYGYTFGSGTRLTVV.

This chain connects TRBV11-2 to TRBJ2-1; TRBD2 matches 9 bases. Germline trimming cut 5 bases from V and 12 bases from J; bases unmatched to any gene: 20. Germline loops: CDR1 SGHAT, CDR2 FQNNGV. The CDR3 is made up of 17 amino acids. The CDR3 DNA sequence: TGTGCCAGCAGCGCCGGACGGGCTAGCGGGACCGAGGCAGGGCAGTTCTTC. Translation: CASSAGRASGTEAGQFF. Looking up the rest from reference TRBV11-2 and TRBJ2-1 gives the full variable domain: EAGVAQSPRYKIIEKRQSVAFWCNPISGHATLYWYQQILGQGPKLLIQFQNNGVVDDSQLPKDRFSAERLKGVDSTLKIQPAKLEDSAVYLCASSAGRASGTEAGQFFGPGTRLTVL.

The chain employs TRBV6-1 and TRBJ2-1, with 7 bases identical to TRBD2. V dropped 3 bases and J dropped 4; count of bases not matched to a gene: 6. In germline, CDR1 is MNHNS, CDR2 SASEGT. This CDR3 comprises 15 residues. CDR3 region: CASSDASGTYNEQFF. CDR3 nucleotide sequence: TGTGCCAGCAGTGATGCAAGCGGGACGTACAATGAGCAGTTCTTC.